Presented here are 13 T cell receptor beta chains from one specimen sequenced in a study of T cells in Graves' hyperthyroidism and ophthalmopathy (dated by TCRdb to between 2018 and 2020). The library was built by means of multiplex PCR. TCRdb shows the sequencer as Illumina HiSeq 2000. The TCR beta CDR3 regions were amplified from the RNA transcripts. The TCR CDR3 was subjected to a first round of RT-PCR using the HTBI primer set and the Qiagen OneStep RT-PCR kit. TCRdb ran its own pipeline on the public reads, namely fastp trimming at Q25 and MiXCR clone calling, and kept in-frame beta chains. Rows matching on CDR3 protein sequence are summarized as one entry with the most common DNA and genes. This sample gives some 650,000 distinct CDR3 sequences in total; roughly 16% of them show up just once. The top ten constitute roughly 3.5% of the sample. Sequenced: blood. All receptors derive from a woman in her thirties or forties with Graves' ophthalmopathy.

This clonotype was detected a few times. The conserved final phenylalanine or tryptophan is absent from the CDR3, which likely points to a read error. The chain is built from TRBV10-3 and TRBJ2-5; D tentatively fits TRBD1 or TRBD2 (5 bases each). Per germline, CDR1 ENHRY and CDR2 SYGVKD. This CDR3 has 11 amino acids. V shed 10 bases and J shed 5 bases, with 11 bases lying between them. CDR3 DNA: TGTGCCACAATGGGGACGGAGACCCAGTACCTC. Translated, it gives CATMGTETQYL.

The chain combines TRBV20-1 with TRBJ1-2, with a tentative D call TRBD1 (6 bases). The germline V gene encodes CDR1 DFQATT and CDR2 SNEGSKA (reference sequence). Trimming pared 6 bases from V and 3 bases from J, leaving 20 bases between. The CDR3 runs 15 residues. CDR3 in DNA: TGCAGTGCCTCCTTTAACAGGGTGGGCCACTATGGCTACACCTTC. This translates into CSASFNRVGHYGYTF.

A single count supports this clonotype. One base away lies a much larger clone, so this may be a sequencing read error. The rearrangement links TRBV28 to TRBJ2-5; D is possibly TRBD2 (6 bases). The length of the CDR3 is 16 residues. The germline V gene encodes CDR1 MDHEN and CDR2 SYDVKM. The CDR3 protein is CASSLLGGSNQETRYF. The CDR3 bases are TGTGCCAGCAGTTTATTAGGAGGGAGTAATCAAGAGACCCGGTACTTC.

The table lists this clonotype with a few counts. The chain couples TRBV6-1 to TRBJ1-1, with D possibly matching TRBD1 (5 bases). Trimming removed 6 bases at V and 3 bases at J, with 11 bases between. The germline V gene has CDR1 MNHNS and CDR2 SASEGT. The CDR3 spans 13 residues. CDR3 sequence (DNA): TGTGCCAGCAGGGGGGGGGTCGACACTGAAGCTTTCTTT. As protein: CASRGGVDTEAFF.

This clonotype was detected only a few times. The chain carries TRBV12-3 or TRBV12-4 and TRBJ1-4; D is undetermined. Deletions cut 3 bases from V and 10 bases from J, with 6 bases between. The CDR3 is made up of 11 amino acids. The CDR3 loop is CASSFRGKLFF. As DNA, the CDR3 is TGTGCCAGCAGTTTCCGGGGAAAACTGTTTTTT.

This chain uses TRBV5-8 with TRBJ2-7; TRBD1 agrees at 7 bases. The CDR3 extends over 13 amino acids. The ends lost 2 bases at V and 4 bases at J; junction bases unmatched: 3. Germline CDR1 is SGHTS and CDR2 is YDEGEE. The CDR3: CASSLRGLYEQYF. Here the CDR3 DNA reads TGTGCCAGCAGCTTAAGGGGGCTGTACGAGCAGTACTTC.

This clonotype was found many times. This chain connects TRBV5-1 to TRBJ1-1, with a weak D call TRBD1 (6 bases). Germline-derived CDR1 and CDR2 are SGHRS and YFSETQ. The CDR3 extends over 16 amino acids. Trimming cost V 0 bases and J 0 bases, with 12 bases left between them. The DNA of the CDR3 is TGCGCCAGCAGCTTGGGAGGGGGAAGAATGAACACTGAAGCTTTCTTT. Its translation: CASSLGGGRMNTEAFF.

At least ten counts were recorded for this clonotype. The chain couples TRBV2 to TRBJ1-1, with TRBD1 matching 10 bases. Germline loops: CDR1 SNHLY, CDR2 FYNNEI. This CDR3 contains 12 residues. V lost 11 bases and J lost 3; bases outside the gene matches: 3. The CDR3 sequence is CAGGQGDTEAFF. In DNA, the CDR3 is TGTGCCGGCGGACAGGGGGACACTGAAGCTTTCTTT.

The sample holds many counts of this clonotype. The V and J genes are TRBV3-1 and TRBJ2-6; D call uncertain. Per the germline V gene, CDR1 is LGHDT and CDR2 is YNNKEL (reference sequence). Trimming shortened V by 3 bases and J by 0 bases, and 3 bases separated the two germline ends. The CDR3 is 14 amino acids. The CDR3 region is CASSQNSGANVLTF. CDR3 nucleotide sequence: TGTGCCAGCAGCCAGAACTCTGGGGCCAACGTCCTGACTTTC.

This clonotype was picked up a small number of times. V gene TRBV15 combines with J gene TRBJ2-5, with a weak D call TRBD2 (6 bases). This CDR3 has 18 residues. V was clipped by 3 bases and J by 7 bases, with 27 bases between them. Germline V lookup: CDR1 LNHNV, CDR2 YYDKDF (reference sequence). DNA of the CDR3: TGTGCCACCAGCAGCCCGGGACTCGAAGAAGGGTATACTGGGACCCAGTACTTC. The encoded protein is CATSSPGLEEGYTGTQYF.

Ten or more counts support this clonotype. The CDR3 nucleotides are TGTGCCAGCAGCCAAGATCTGATGTCGGGCCAGTACTTC. Protein: CASSQDLMSGQYF. V usage is TRBV3-1 and J usage is TRBJ2-5; unclear D gene. The CDR3 is 13 amino acids. From germline, CDR1 is LGHDT and CDR2 YNNKEL (reference sequence). V lost 0 bases to trimming and J lost 10 bases, with 12 bases between them.

This clonotype was observed at least ten times. This chain connects TRBV2 to TRBJ1-5; 8 bases match TRBD1. Germline values: CDR1 SNHLY, CDR2 FYNNEI. The trim removed 1 base at V and 2 bases at J, leaving 7 bases unmatched. CDR3 size: 17 residues. The chain's CDR3 is CASSEGGQGRGNQPQHF. The CDR3 DNA is TGTGCCAGCAGTGAAGGTGGACAGGGACGAGGCAATCAGCCCCAGCATTTT.

This chain links TRBV11-2 with TRBJ2-2, with 7 bases lining up with TRBD2. The junction had 6 bases not matched to a gene; V was cut back by 0 bases and J by 8 bases. This CDR3 is built from 15 residues. CDR1 SGHAT and CDR2 FQNNGV come from the germline V gene. CDR3 residues: CASSLDLAGAGELFF. The CDR3 bases are TGTGCCAGCAGCTTAGATCTCGCGGGAGCAGGGGAGCTGTTTTTT.